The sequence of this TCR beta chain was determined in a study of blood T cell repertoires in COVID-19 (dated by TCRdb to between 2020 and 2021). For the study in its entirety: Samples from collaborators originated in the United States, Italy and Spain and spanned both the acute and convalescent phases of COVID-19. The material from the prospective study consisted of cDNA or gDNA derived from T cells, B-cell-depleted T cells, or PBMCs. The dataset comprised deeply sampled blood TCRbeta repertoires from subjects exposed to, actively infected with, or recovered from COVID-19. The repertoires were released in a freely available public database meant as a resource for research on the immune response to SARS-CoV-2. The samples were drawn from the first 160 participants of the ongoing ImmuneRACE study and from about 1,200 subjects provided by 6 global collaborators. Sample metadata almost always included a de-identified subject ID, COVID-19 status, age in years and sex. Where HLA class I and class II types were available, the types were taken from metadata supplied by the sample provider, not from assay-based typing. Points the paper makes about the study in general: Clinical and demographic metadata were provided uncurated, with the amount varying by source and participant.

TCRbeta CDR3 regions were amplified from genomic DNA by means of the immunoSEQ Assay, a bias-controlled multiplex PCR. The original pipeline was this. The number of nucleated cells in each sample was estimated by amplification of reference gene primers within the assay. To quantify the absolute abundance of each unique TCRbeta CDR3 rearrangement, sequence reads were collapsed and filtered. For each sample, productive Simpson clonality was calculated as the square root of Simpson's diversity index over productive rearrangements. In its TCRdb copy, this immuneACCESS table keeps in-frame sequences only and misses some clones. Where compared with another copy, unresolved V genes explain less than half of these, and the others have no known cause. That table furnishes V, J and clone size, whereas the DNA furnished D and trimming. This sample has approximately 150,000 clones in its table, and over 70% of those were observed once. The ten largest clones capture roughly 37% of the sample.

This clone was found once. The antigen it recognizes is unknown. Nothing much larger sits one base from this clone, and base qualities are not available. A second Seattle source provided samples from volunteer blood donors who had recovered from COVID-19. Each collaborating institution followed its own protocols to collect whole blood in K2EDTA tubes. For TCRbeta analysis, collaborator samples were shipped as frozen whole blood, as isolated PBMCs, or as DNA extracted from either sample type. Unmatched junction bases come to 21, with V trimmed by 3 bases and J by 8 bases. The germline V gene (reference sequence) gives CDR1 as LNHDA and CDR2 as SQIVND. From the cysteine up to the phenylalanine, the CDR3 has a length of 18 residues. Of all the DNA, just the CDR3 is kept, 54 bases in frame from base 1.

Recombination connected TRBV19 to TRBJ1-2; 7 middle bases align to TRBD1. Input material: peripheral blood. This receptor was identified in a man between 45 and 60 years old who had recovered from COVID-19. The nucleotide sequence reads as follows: TGTGCCAGTAGTATTCTGGGGACAGACTACTATCTGGCTTCCGGCTACACCTTC. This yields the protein CASSILGTDYYLASGYTF.